Below, 4 T cell receptor beta chains from the same sample are listed, as sequenced in a study of T-cell memory formation after mild COVID-19. One entry per CDR3 protein results from TCRdb running MiXCR on the 5' RACE reads. The profile shows 55,000 to 75,000 distinct CDR3 sequences, approximately 30% of them singletons. Material for sequencing was PBMCs or a T cell subset sorted from them (not recorded which). The receptors originated from a man between 18 and 29 years old who had mild COVID-19 (a few samples of this study predate the infection). Cell type and time point are not known.

The gene calls are TRBV7-2 and TRBJ1-5, with D possibly TRBD1 on 6 matching bases. CDR3 size: 13 residues. V gave up 5 bases and J gave up 7 bases, with 12 bases separating them. Germline V lookup: CDR1 SGHTA, CDR2 FQGNSA. CDR3 amino acids: CASSLTGQQPQHF. CDR3 coding DNA: TGTGCCAGCAGCCTGACAGGTCAGCAGCCCCAGCATTTT.

This clonotype was seen a few times. V and J are TRBV7-8 and TRBJ2-5; no firm D call. With 5 bases removed from V and 0 bases from J, the gap between germline ends came to 13 bases. Germline CDR1 is SGHVS and CDR2 is FQNEAQ. The CDR3 is 15 amino acids. Written as DNA, the CDR3 is TGTGCCAGCAGCCGAATTACTTCGTACCAAGAGACCCAGTACTTC. It translates to CASSRITSYQETQYF.

This clonotype turned up a few times. This chain joins TRBV5-1 and TRBJ1-1; D is uncertain. The CDR3 loop spans 12 amino acids. The V and J ends lost 3 bases and 7 bases respectively, with 10 bases between them. Germline V lookup: CDR1 SGHRS, CDR2 YFSETQ. CDR3 loop: CASSSPGIEAFF. The CDR3 region has the DNA TGCGCCAGCAGCTCCCCCGGGATTGAAGCTTTCTTT. The variable domain in full, completed from reference TRBV5-1 and TRBJ1-1, reads KAGVTQTPRYLIKTRGQQVTLSCSPISGHRSVSWYQQTPGQGLQFLFEYFSETQRNKGNFPGRFSGRQFSNSRSEMNVSTLELGDSALYLCASSSPGIEAFFGQGTRLTVV.

This clonotype has ten or more counts. V gene TRBV4-2 combines with J gene TRBJ2-7, with a possible D match to TRBD2 (7 bases). V was clipped by 0 bases and J by 7 bases, with 16 bases between them. The germline V gene has CDR1 LGHNA and CDR2 YNFKEQ. This CDR3 is built from 15 residues. The CDR3 coding sequence is TGTGCCAGCAGCCAAGACCGTGGGGGGGCCCGAGAGCAGTACTTC. This sequence encodes CASSQDRGGAREQYF.